This TCR beta chain was sequenced in a study of blood T cell repertoires in COVID-19. A Seattle source enrolled patients during active infection and followed them longitudinally. The germline V gene has CDR1 SQVTM and CDR2 ANQGSEA. CDR3 length: 12 amino acids. V was pared by 7 bases and J by 3 bases, with 10 bases between. Profiled with immunoSEQ multiplex PCR; TCRdb holds only in-frame clones, not every one. This table holds around 180,000 clones, 80% to 90% found once. Sequenced sample: peripheral blood. This sequence joins TRBV29-1 and TRBJ2-1, with D unclear. This clonotype originated in a woman of 80 years or more with COVID-19, enrolled during active disease. The CDR3 here is CSGLGLYNEQFF. The CDR3 nucleotides read TGCAGCGGTCTAGGTCTCTACAATGAGCAGTTCTTC.